The next 22 T cell receptor beta chains were all read from a single sample in a study of T-cell memory formation after mild COVID-19. TCRdb analysed the 5' RACE reads with MiXCR anew, one entry per CDR3 protein. The table lists more than 300,000 distinct CDR3 sequences, about 13% of them singletons. Sample: PBMCs or a T cell subset sorted from them (not recorded which). All receptors derive from a man between 18 and 35 years old who had mild COVID-19 (a few samples of this study predate the infection). Cell type and time point are not known.

This clonotype turned up a few times. This rearrangement joins TRBV7-2 to TRBJ2-4, with D tentatively TRBD2 (5 bases). The CDR3 extends over 13 amino acids. V was shortened by 3 bases and J by 5 bases, with 8 bases between the two germline ends. Germline V lookup: CDR1 SGHTA, CDR2 FQGNSA. DNA of the CDR3: TGTGCCAGCAGCTTGGACGGGGAAAACATTCAGTACTTC. Its protein product is CASSLDGENIQYF.

There are a few counts of this clonotype. The chain has TRBV7-2 and TRBJ1-6; D gene uncertain. V was pared by 1 base and J by 0 bases, with 13 bases between. In germline, CDR1 is SGHTA, CDR2 FQGNSA. The CDR3 extends over 18 amino acids. CDR3 sequence (DNA): TGTGCCAGCAGCTTAGAAATAAGCCTGAGCTCCTATAATTCACCCCTCCACTTT. This translates into CASSLEISLSSYNSPLHF. Supplemented by reference TRBV7-2 and TRBJ1-6, the full variable domain reads GAGVSQSPSNKVTEKGKDVELRCDPISGHTALYWYRQSLGQGLEFLIYFQGNSAPDKSGLPSDRFSAERTGGSVSTLTIQRTQQEDSAVYLCASSLEISLSSYNSPLHFGNGTRLTVT.

This clonotype turned up a few times. The chain combines TRBV7-2 with TRBJ2-1; D perhaps matches TRBD2 (6 bases). V was pared by 8 bases and J by 4 bases, with 15 bases between. Germline V gene sequence: CDR1 SGHTA, CDR2 FQGNSA. The CDR3 has 14 residues. The chain's CDR3 is CASLIAREYNEQFF. The DNA of the CDR3 is TGTGCCAGCTTAATCGCCCGGGAGTACAATGAGCAGTTCTTC.

The V call is TRBV18, the J call TRBJ2-1, with TRBD2 identical over 8 bases. With V trimmed by 6 bases and J by 14 bases, 15 bases remained unmatched. This CDR3 has 14 residues. Germline CDR1 and CDR2: KGHSH and LQKENI. The CDR3 here is CASSPGAGGYGKFF. The CDR3 DNA reads as TGTGCCAGCTCCCCCGGGGCGGGGGGCTATGGAAAGTTCTTC.

This clonotype occurred many times. The chain has TRBV18 and TRBJ2-3; no reliable D call. This CDR3 has 13 residues. Germline V CDR1 and CDR2: KGHSH, LQKENI. V gave up 1 base and J gave up 0 bases, with 2 bases separating them. The chain's CDR3 is CASSPLSTDTQYF. In nucleotides, the CDR3 is TGTGCCAGCTCACCACTTAGCACAGATACGCAGTATTTT.

This clonotype was picked up a small number of times. The chain employs TRBV5-8 and TRBJ2-3, with D unresolved. Trimming removed 1 base at V and 2 bases at J, with 14 bases between. The germline V gene has CDR1 SGHTS and CDR2 YDEGEE. The CDR3 is 16 residues long. The CDR3 spells CASSLRPVSHTDTQYF. CDR3 DNA sequence: TGTGCCAGCAGCTTGAGGCCGGTTAGCCACACAGATACGCAGTATTTT.

This clonotype was counted ten times or more. The rearrangement links TRBV7-2 to TRBJ2-3; D perhaps matches TRBD2 (5 bases). Germline assignment: CDR1 SGHTA and CDR2 FQGNSA. Trimming removed 5 bases at V and 1 base at J, with 16 bases between. The CDR3 contains 16 residues. This CDR3 is CASSEASPGGTDTQYF. CDR3 nucleotides: TGTGCCAGCAGCGAAGCGAGCCCCGGGGGCACAGATACGCAGTATTTT.

CDR3 nucleotide sequence: TGTGCCAGCAGTCCCCCCTCGGAGCGGGGAATAGCTGAAGCTTTCTTT. Translated, it gives CASSPPSERGIAEAFF. This chain uses TRBV28 with TRBJ1-1; D is unresolved. The CDR3 is 16 residues long. CDR1 is MDHEN, CDR2 SYDVKM, per germline. V was cut by 5 bases and J by 6 bases, with 22 bases left in between.

This clonotype has more than one count but fewer than ten. The CDR3 loop is CSARLAVAGNEQFF. DNA for the CDR3: TGCAGTGCTAGATTGGCAGTGGCTGGGAATGAGCAGTTCTTC. The chain is built from TRBV20-1 and TRBJ2-1; D gene uncertain. CDR1 and CDR2 (germline): DFQATT, SNEGSKA (reference sequence). The CDR3 runs 14 residues. The V gene lost 2 bases and the J gene lost 7 bases, with 15 bases spanning the gap.

This clonotype was picked up a small number of times. The J gene is TRBJ1-2, the V gene TRBV19; tentatively, D is TRBD1 (6 bases). V was trimmed by 3 bases and J by 6 bases, leaving 14 bases between them. The CDR3 consists of 14 residues. Germline loops: CDR1 LNHDA, CDR2 SQIVND (reference sequence). In nucleotides, the CDR3 is TGTGCCAGTAGTATCTTACAGGGTCTCCATGGCTACACCTTC. Amino acids: CASSILQGLHGYTF.

In this sample, this clonotype turned up a few times. The J gene is TRBJ2-4, the V gene TRBV7-8; TRBD2 matches 10 bases. This CDR3 comprises 18 residues. Trimming at V came to 5 bases and at J to 2 bases, leaving 12 bases not matched to a gene. Germline CDR1 and CDR2: SGHVS and FQNEAQ. The CDR3: CASSLALAGVGTKNIQYF. As DNA, the CDR3 is TGTGCCAGCAGCCTGGCTCTAGCGGGGGTCGGTACCAAAAACATTCAGTACTTC.

The genes are TRBV28 and TRBJ2-5, with TRBD2 as a possible D gene (5 bases). The ends were cut back, 6 bases at V and 5 bases at J, with 10 bases in the middle. The germline CDR1 and CDR2 sequences are MDHEN and SYDVKM. There are 12 residues in the CDR3. CDR3 nucleotides: TGTGCCAGCAGGAGAGGGTGGGAGACCCAGTACTTC. Amino acids: CASRRGWETQYF. Full variable domain (remainder filled in from reference TRBV28 and TRBJ2-5): DVKVTQSSRYLVKRTGEKVFLECVQDMDHENMFWYRQDPGLGLRLIYFSYDVKMKEKGDIPEGYSVSREKKERFSLILESASTNQTSMYLCASRRGWETQYFGPGTRLLVL.

A few counts support this clonotype. The chain couples TRBV7-2 to TRBJ2-5; 10 bases line up with TRBD2. CDR1 is SGHTA, CDR2 FQGNSA, per germline. Trimming removed 5 bases from V and 4 bases from J; junction bases left unmatched: 7. This CDR3 contains 15 residues. CDR3 loop: CASSLTAGGRETQYF. CDR3 DNA: TGTGCCAGCAGCCTCACAGCGGGGGGGCGAGAGACCCAGTACTTC.

This clonotype was counted ten times or more. The chain carries TRBV3-1 and TRBJ1-1; unclear D gene. The germline V and J ends were trimmed by 5 bases and 4 bases, with 5 bases remaining between them. CDR3 size: 11 residues. Germline loops: CDR1 LGHDT, CDR2 YNNKEL (reference sequence). In DNA form, the CDR3 reads TGTGCCAGCAGCTACGGCACTGAAGCTTTCTTT. Residues: CASSYGTEAFF.

The chain has TRBV25-1 and TRBJ1-2; maybe TRBD1 (5 bases). CDR3 length: 18 residues. The germline gives CDR1 MGHDK, CDR2 SYGVNS. V lost 1 base to trimming and J lost 1 base, with 19 bases between them. The CDR3 DNA follows: TGTGCCAGCAGTGAATCTCCAGGGAGAGATTGGCTTAACTATGGCTACACCTTC. As protein: CASSESPGRDWLNYGYTF.

This clonotype turned up a few times. The chain has TRBV3-1 and TRBJ1-1; D uncertain. V was cut by 5 bases and J by 11 bases, with 15 bases left in between. Germline CDR1 and CDR2: LGHDT and YNNKEL (reference sequence). The CDR3 runs to 12 residues. CDR3 sequence (DNA): TGTGCCAGCAGCGAAAGGATAGGGCGGGCTTTCTTT. Protein: CASSERIGRAFF.

This clonotype was seen ten or more times. The genes are TRBV27 and TRBJ1-6; D gene uncertain. The CDR3 runs to 14 residues. The germline V and J ends were trimmed by 2 bases and 7 bases, with 9 bases remaining between them. Germline values: CDR1 MNHEY, CDR2 SMNVEV (reference sequence). In nucleotides, the CDR3 is TGTGCCAGCAGTTTACTGGGCGGCAATTCACCCCTCCACTTT. Translating gives CASSLLGGNSPLHF.

The CDR3: CASSPDRGDYGYTF. The CDR3, as DNA: TGCGCCAGCAGCCCGGACAGGGGGGACTATGGCTACACCTTC. J is TRBJ1-2 and V is TRBV4-1; 10 bases line up with TRBD1. Germline V CDR1 and CDR2: MGHRA, YSYEKL. This CDR3 is built from 14 residues. J lost 3 bases, V lost 4 bases, and 2 bases had no gene match.

The V call is TRBV7-8, the J call TRBJ1-2; D is perhaps TRBD1 (6 bases). The CDR3 sequence is 15 residues long. Germline CDR1 reads SGHVS; CDR2 reads FQNEAQ. Trimming took off 5 bases at V and 4 bases at J, with 17 bases between the two ends. The CDR3 DNA sequence: TGTGCCAGCAGCCCCGGTCTTGGGGGGGCCTATGGCTACACCTTC. Protein product: CASSPGLGGAYGYTF.

This clonotype was observed a few times. The genes are TRBV5-6 and TRBJ2-7; possibly TRBD1 or TRBD2 for D (5 bases each). The CDR3 sequence is 14 residues long. Deletions cut 4 bases from V and 1 base from J, with 12 bases between. Germline V lookup: CDR1 SGHDT, CDR2 YYEEEE. For the CDR3, the DNA is TGTGCCAGCAGCCCAGGGACGCCGTCCTACGAGCAGTACTTC. Translating it yields CASSPGTPSYEQYF.

CDR3 loop: CASGLVGTETQYF. The CDR3 bases are TGTGCTAGTGGTTTGGTCGGGACCGAGACCCAGTACTTC. The chain couples TRBV12-5 to TRBJ2-5; D is tentatively TRBD1 or TRBD2 (5 bases each). Germline V gives CDR1 LGHNT, CDR2 FRNRAP. There are 13 residues in the CDR3. The ends were cut back, 0 bases at V and 5 bases at J, with 7 bases in the middle. Complete variable domain (other parts from reference TRBV12-5 and TRBJ2-5): DARVTQTPRHKVTEMGQEVTMRCQPILGHNTVFWYRQTMMQGLELLAYFRNRAPLDDSGMPKDRFSAEMPDATLATLKIQPSEPRDSAVYFCASGLVGTETQYFGPGTRLLVL.

This sequence joins TRBV11-2 and TRBJ2-1; 13 bases agree with TRBD2. After removal of 1 base from V and 5 bases from J, the junction contained 2 bases not matched to a gene. The CDR3 runs 16 residues. Germline V gene lookup returns CDR1 SGHAT and CDR2 FQNNGV. The CDR3 sequence: CASSLATSGGHNEQFF. In nucleotides, the CDR3 is TGTGCCAGCAGCTTAGCGACTAGCGGGGGGCACAATGAGCAGTTCTTC.